The 14 T cell receptor beta chains reported below all come from one sample, sequenced in a study of shared clonotypes between healthy human individuals. Naive CD8 cells, CD45RO-negative and positively selected for CCR7, excluded terminally differentiated effector memory CD45RA+ cells. Sequencing used immunoSEQ multiplex PCR; TCRdb keeps in-frame clones, though not all of them. This table holds 550,000 to 600,000 clones, about 98% found once. Sequencing input: naive CD8+ T cells sorted from blood. The receptors were gathered from a young man in good health.

This rearrangement joins TRBV5-6 to TRBJ2-4; TRBD1 might be the D (5 bases). This CDR3 has 14 amino acids. The V and J ends lost 4 bases and 9 bases respectively, with 17 bases between them. The germline V gene encodes CDR1 SGHDT and CDR2 YYEEEE. The CDR3 coding sequence is TGTGCCAGCAGCGCCACGTCCAGGGTAGGCATTCAGTACTTC. Residues: CASSATSRVGIQYF.

This clone occurred once. One end of the junction varies from germline; a read error may be responsible. CDR3 nucleotides: TGTGCTAGCAGCAGGGGACAGGGGGGAAGGACCGGGGAGCTGTTTTTT. This codes for CASSRGQGGRTGELFF. This chain uses TRBV7-7 with TRBJ2-2; 11 bases map to TRBD1. This CDR3 has 16 residues. Germline V lookup: CDR1 SSHAT, CDR2 FNYEAQ (reference sequence).

The chain employs TRBV29-1 and TRBJ2-1; TRBD1 might be the D (6 bases). Trimming shortened V by 7 bases and J by 2 bases, and 12 bases separated the two germline ends. This CDR3 has 13 amino acids. The germline V gene encodes CDR1 SQVTM and CDR2 ANQGSEA. This CDR3 reads CSGRQVTYNEQFF. The CDR3 coding sequence is TGCAGCGGAAGACAGGTGACCTACAATGAGCAGTTCTTC.

The chain recombines TRBV2 with TRBJ2-7, with D possibly being TRBD1 or TRBD2 (6 bases each). The CDR3 has 15 residues. Trimming cost V 3 bases and J 3 bases, with 15 bases left between them. Germline CDR1 is SNHLY and CDR2 is FYNNEI. CDR3 amino acids: CASSDWGAGVYEQYF. As DNA, the CDR3 is TGTGCCAGCAGTGATTGGGGGGCTGGGGTCTACGAGCAGTACTTC.

The rearrangement joins TRBV7-9 to TRBJ2-1; 7 bases agree with TRBD2. J gave up 5 bases and V 5 bases, and 15 bases lay outside the gene matches. The germline gives CDR1 SEHNR, CDR2 FQNEAQ (reference sequence). CDR3 length: 17 amino acids. The CDR3 nucleotides read TGTGCCAGCAGCCATTTGGGCGGGACTAATAACCACAATGAGCAGTTCTTC. The encoded protein is CASSHLGGTNNHNEQFF.

Here the CDR3 reads CASSAGGGSDNIQYF. The DNA of the CDR3 is TGTGCCAGCAGCGCGGGAGGCGGGAGTGACAACATTCAGTACTTC. The rearrangement links TRBV9 to TRBJ2-4; 7 bases map to TRBD2. V lost 3 bases to trimming and J lost 7 bases; unmatched junction nucleotides: 10. Germline-derived CDR1 and CDR2 are SGDLS and YYNGEE. The CDR3 length is 15 residues. The whole variable domain, remainder taken from reference TRBV9 and TRBJ2-4, is DSGVTQTPKHLITATGQRVTLRCSPRSGDLSVYWYQQSLDQGLQFLIQYYNGEERAKGNILERFSAQQFPDLHSELNLSSLELGDSALYFCASSAGGGSDNIQYFGAGTRLSVL.

The CDR3 spells CASSRGSGELFF. The CDR3 nucleotides are TGTGCCAGCAGTCGTGGGTCCGGGGAGCTGTTTTTT. V usage is TRBV7-6 and J usage is TRBJ2-2; D gene ambiguous. There are 12 residues in the CDR3. The V end lost 6 bases, the J end lost 6 bases, and 8 bases lay between the germline ends. CDR1 is SGHVS and CDR2 is FNYEAQ in the germline V gene.

This clone was seen once. The chain couples TRBV27 to TRBJ1-2; TRBD1 matches at 9 bases. The CDR3 has 13 residues. V dropped 5 bases and J dropped 5; count of bases not matched to a gene: 3. The germline V gene encodes CDR1 MNHEY and CDR2 SMNVEV (reference sequence). CDR3 coding DNA: TGTGCCAGCAGTCACGGACAGGGGTATGGCTACACCTTC. Amino acids: CASSHGQGYGYTF.

J is TRBJ2-7 and V is TRBV7-8; possibly TRBD1 for D (6 bases). The CDR3 covers 15 residues. V lost 6 bases and J 3 bases, leaving 18 bases between the germline ends. Germline CDR1 is SGHVS and CDR2 is FQNEAQ. Written as DNA, the CDR3 is TGTGCCAGCAGTTCCGGGACACCCTCCTACTACGAGCAGTACTTC. As protein: CASSSGTPSYYEQYF.

J is TRBJ1-1 and V is TRBV6-5; D may be TRBD1 (5 bases). Germline V CDR1 and CDR2: MNHEY, SVGAGI. This CDR3 contains 14 residues. V lost 0 bases and J 7 bases, leaving 12 bases between the germline ends. The CDR3 sequence is CASSYSTAGVEAFF. CDR3 sequence (DNA): TGTGCCAGCAGTTACTCGACAGCGGGGGTTGAAGCTTTCTTT.

V and J are TRBV4-3 and TRBJ1-1; D uncertain. CDR3 size: 15 residues. Looked up from germline, CDR1 is LGHNA and CDR2 is YSLEER. The V gene lost 3 bases and the J gene lost 3 bases, with 14 bases spanning the gap. CDR3 nucleotides: TGCGCCAGCAGCCAGTCGCGGACGGACTACACTGAAGCTTTCTTT. Amino acids: CASSQSRTDYTEAFF.

The DNA for the CDR3 is TGTGCCAGCAGCTTTGAGGTCCTCTCCTACAATGAGCAGTTCTTC. This sequence encodes CASSFEVLSYNEQFF. The J gene is TRBJ2-1, the V gene TRBV7-8; D uncertain. The CDR3 covers 15 residues. Germline V CDR1 and CDR2: SGHVS, FQNEAQ. The V gene lost 3 bases and the J gene lost 0 bases, with 9 bases spanning the gap.

The table lists this clone with a count of one. A junction boundary mismatches the germline segment, possibly from a read error. This sequence joins TRBV11-2 and TRBJ2-7; 9 bases map to TRBD2. CDR1 and CDR2 from the germline V gene are SGHAT and FQNNGV. The CDR3 has 19 residues. Written as DNA, the CDR3 is TGTGCCAGCAGCCTAGAGTTCGCTAGCGGGGTCCTCGTCTCCTACGAGCAGTACTTC. Translating it yields CASSLEFASGVLVSYEQYF.

V usage is TRBV15 and J usage is TRBJ1-5; unclear D gene. CDR3 length: 20 amino acids. Germline V gene lookup returns CDR1 LNHNV and CDR2 YYDKDF (reference sequence). With 1 base removed from V and 1 base from J, the gap between germline ends came to 23 bases. In DNA, the CDR3 is TGTGCCACCAGCAGAGGAACGGGGAAGGGCCGACTCCGGAGCAATCAGCCCCAGCATTTT. Translation: CATSRGTGKGRLRSNQPQHF. The full variable domain, its missing parts supplied by reference TRBV15 and TRBJ1-5, is DAMVIQNPRYQVTQFGKPVTLSCSQTLNHNVMYWYQQKSSQAPKLLFHYYDKDFNNEADTPDNFQSRRPNTSFCFLDIRSPGLGDTAMYLCATSRGTGKGRLRSNQPQHFGDGTRLSIL.